The entry below gives a single TCR beta chain sequence along with its context. The antigen is not known. These data come from a study of cytomegalovirus exposure and HLA in healthy donors. Study observations and caveats: Equally common other TCR beta chains were less clonally expanded than HLA-associated ones, a later analysis found. A cluster of highly shared sequence variants was likely a sequencing artifact.

V lost 4 bases to trimming and J lost 3 bases; unmatched junction nucleotides: 4. CDR1 and CDR2 (germline): LNHNV, YYDKDF (reference sequence). This CDR3 is 15 amino acids long. The PCR made use of 60 Vbeta and 13 Jbeta primers. This table comes from immunoSEQ multiplex PCR, and its TCRdb copy is limited to in-frame clones, with some not included. This sample has more than 90,000 clones; approximately 81% occur once, and the top ten carry 2.5% to 3.5%. This TCR derives from a young woman in good health and CMV-seropositive. This chain uses TRBV15 with TRBJ2-2; 8 bases agree with TRBD1. The specimen sequenced was PBMCs. The CDR3 DNA sequence: TGTGCCACCAGCACAGGACAGGGCTACACCGGGGAGCTGTTTTTT. Translating gives CATSTGQGYTGELFF.